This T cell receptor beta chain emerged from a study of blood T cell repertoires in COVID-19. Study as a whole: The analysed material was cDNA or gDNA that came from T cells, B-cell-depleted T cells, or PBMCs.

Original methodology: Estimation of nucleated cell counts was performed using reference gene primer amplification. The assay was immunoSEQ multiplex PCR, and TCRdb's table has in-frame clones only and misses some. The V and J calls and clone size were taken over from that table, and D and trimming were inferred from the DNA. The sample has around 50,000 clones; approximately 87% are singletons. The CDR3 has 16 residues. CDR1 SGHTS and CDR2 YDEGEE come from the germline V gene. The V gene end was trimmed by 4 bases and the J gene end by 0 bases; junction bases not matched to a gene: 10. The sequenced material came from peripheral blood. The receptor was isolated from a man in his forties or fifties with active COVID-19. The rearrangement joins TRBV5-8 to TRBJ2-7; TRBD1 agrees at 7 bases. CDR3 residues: CASSLTRDSTSYEQYF. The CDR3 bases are TGTGCCAGCAGCCTCACCCGGGACAGTACCTCCTACGAGCAGTACTTC.